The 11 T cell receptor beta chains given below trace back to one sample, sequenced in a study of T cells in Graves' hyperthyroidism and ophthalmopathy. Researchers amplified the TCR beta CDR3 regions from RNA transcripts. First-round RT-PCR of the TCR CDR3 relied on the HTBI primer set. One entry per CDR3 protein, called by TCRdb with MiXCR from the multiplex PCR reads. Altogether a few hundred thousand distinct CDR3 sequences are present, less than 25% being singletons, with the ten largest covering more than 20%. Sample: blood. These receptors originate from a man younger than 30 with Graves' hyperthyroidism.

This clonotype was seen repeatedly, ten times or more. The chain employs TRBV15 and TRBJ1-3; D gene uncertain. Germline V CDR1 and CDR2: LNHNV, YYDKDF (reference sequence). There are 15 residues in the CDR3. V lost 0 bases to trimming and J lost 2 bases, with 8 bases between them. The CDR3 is CATSRDRSPGNTIYF. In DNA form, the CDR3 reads TGTGCCACCAGCAGAGACCGGAGTCCTGGAAACACCATATATTTT.

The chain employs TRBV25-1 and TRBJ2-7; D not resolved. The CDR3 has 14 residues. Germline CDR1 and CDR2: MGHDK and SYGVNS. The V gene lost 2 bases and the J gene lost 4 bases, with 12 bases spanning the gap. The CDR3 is CASSEDNILYEQYF. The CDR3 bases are TGTGCCAGCAGTGAAGATAATATACTTTACGAGCAGTACTTC.

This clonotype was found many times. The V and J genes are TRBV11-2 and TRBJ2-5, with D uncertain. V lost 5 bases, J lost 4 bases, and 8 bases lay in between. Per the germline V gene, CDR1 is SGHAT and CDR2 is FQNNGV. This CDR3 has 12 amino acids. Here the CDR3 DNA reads TGTGCCAGCAGCCTGGGGATAGAGACCCAGTACTTC. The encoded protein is CASSLGIETQYF.

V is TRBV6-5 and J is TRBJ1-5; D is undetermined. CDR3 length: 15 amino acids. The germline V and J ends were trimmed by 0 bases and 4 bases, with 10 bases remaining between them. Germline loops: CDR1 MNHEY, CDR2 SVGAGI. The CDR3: CASSYSNQPNQPQHF. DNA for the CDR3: TGTGCCAGCAGTTACTCGAACCAGCCTAATCAGCCCCAGCATTTT.

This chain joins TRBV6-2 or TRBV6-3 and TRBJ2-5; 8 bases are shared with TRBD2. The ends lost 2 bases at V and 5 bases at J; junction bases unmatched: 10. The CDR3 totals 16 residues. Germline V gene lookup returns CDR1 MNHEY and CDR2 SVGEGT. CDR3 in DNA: TGTGCCAGCAGTTACCCCCCCTCTAGCGGGCGGGAGACCCAGTACTTC. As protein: CASSYPPSSGRETQYF.

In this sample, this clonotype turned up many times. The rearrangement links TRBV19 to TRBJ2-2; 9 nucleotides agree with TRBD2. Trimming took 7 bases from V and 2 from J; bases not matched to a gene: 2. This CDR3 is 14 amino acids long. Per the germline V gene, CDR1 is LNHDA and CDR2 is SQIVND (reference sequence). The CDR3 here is CASMTSGNTGELFF. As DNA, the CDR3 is TGTGCCAGTATGACTAGCGGAAACACCGGGGAGCTGTTTTTT.

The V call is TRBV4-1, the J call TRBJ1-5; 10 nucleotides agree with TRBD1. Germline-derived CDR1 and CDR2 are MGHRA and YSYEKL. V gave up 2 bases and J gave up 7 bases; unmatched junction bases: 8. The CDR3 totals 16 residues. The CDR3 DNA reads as TGCGCCAGCAGCCAACAAGCGGACAGGGGGTCCCAGCCCCAGCATTTT. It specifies CASSQQADRGSQPQHF.

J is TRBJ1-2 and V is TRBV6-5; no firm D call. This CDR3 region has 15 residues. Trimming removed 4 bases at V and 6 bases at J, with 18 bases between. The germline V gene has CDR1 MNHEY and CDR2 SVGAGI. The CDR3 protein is CASSFVGVTWDGYTF. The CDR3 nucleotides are TGTGCCAGCAGTTTCGTCGGGGTCACCTGGGATGGCTACACCTTC.

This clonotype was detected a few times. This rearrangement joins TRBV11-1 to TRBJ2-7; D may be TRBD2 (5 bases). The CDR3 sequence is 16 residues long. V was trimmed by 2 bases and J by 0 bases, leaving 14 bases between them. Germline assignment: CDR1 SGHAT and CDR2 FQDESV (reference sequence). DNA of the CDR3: TGTGCCAGCAGCTTAAGCAGCAACGGAGGCTCCTACGAGCAGTACTTC. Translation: CASSLSSNGGSYEQYF.

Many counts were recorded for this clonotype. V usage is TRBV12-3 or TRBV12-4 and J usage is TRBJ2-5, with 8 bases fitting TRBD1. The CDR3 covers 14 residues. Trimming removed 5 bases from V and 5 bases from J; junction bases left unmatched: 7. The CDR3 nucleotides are TGTGCCAGCAGTCGACAGGGGAATAGGGAGACCCAGTACTTC. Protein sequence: CASSRQGNRETQYF.

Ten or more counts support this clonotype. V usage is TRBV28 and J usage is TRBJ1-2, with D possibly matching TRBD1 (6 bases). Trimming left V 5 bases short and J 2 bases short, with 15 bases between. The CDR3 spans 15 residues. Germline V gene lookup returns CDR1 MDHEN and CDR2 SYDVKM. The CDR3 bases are TGTGCCAGCAGTCCTTCAGGGGCAATCAACTATGGCTACACCTTC. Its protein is CASSPSGAINYGYTF.